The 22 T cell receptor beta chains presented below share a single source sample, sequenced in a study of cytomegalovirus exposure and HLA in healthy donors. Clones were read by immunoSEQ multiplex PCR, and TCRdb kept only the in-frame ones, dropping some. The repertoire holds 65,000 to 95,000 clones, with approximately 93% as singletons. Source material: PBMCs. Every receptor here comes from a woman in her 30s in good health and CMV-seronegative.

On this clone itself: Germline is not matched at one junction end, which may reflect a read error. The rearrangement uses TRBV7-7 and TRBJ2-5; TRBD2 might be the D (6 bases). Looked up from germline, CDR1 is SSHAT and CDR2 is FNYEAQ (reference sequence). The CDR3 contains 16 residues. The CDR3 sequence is CASSSYQGTPRETQYF. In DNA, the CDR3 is TGTGCTAGCAGCTCATACCAAGGGACTCCGAGGGAGACCCAGTACTTC.

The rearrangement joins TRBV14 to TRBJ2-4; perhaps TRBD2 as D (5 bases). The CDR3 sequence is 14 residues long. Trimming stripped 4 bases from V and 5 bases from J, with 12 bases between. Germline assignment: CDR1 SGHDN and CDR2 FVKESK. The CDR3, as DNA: TGTGCCAGCAGCCCCGGGGTCGTGCAAAACATTCAGTACTTC. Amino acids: CASSPGVVQNIQYF.

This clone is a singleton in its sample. The CDR3 protein is CASSQIQGVFNGYTF. In nucleotides, the CDR3 is TGTGCCAGCAGCCAAATACAGGGGGTCTTTAATGGCTACACCTTC. The rearrangement links TRBV7-9 to TRBJ1-2; 8 positions agree with TRBD1. With 5 bases clipped from V and 6 bases from J, the junction kept 11 bases outside the gene matches. Germline V CDR1 and CDR2: SEHNR, FQNEAQ (reference sequence). The CDR3 covers 15 residues.

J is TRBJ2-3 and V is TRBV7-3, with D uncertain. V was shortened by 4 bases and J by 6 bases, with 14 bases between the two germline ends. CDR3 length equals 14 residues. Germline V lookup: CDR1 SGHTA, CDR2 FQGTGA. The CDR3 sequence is CASSSLTDTDTQYF. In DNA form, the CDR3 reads TGTGCCAGCAGCTCTTTAACTGATACGGATACGCAGTATTTT.

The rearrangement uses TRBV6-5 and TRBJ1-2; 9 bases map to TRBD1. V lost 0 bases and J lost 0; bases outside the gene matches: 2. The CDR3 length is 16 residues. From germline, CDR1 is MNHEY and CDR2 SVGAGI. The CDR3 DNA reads TGTGCCAGCAGTTACTCGGGACAGGGATCTAACTATGGCTACACCTTC. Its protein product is CASSYSGQGSNYGYTF.

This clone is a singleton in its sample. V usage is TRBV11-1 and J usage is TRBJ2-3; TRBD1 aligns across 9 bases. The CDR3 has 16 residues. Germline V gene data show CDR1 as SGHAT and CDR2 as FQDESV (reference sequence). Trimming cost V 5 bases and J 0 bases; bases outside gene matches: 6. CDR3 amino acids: CASSARQGVSTDTQYF. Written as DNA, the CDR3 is TGTGCCAGCAGCGCCCGACAGGGGGTTAGCACAGATACGCAGTATTTT.

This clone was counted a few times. CDR3 in amino acids: CAGRSRDCVCTF. The CDR3 DNA follows: TGCGCCGGCCGGAGCAGGGACTGTGTCTGCACCTTC. V is TRBV5-1 and J is TRBJ1-2; possibly TRBD1 for D (5 bases). V was shortened by 10 bases and J by 13 bases, with 23 bases between the two germline ends. CDR3 length: 12 amino acids. Germline values: CDR1 SGHRS, CDR2 YFSETQ.

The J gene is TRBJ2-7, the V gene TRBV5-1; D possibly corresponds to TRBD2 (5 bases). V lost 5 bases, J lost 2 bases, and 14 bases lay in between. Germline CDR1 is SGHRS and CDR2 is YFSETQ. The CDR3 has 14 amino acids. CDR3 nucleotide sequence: TGCGCCAGCAGATTTACTGGGGAGACCTACGAGCAGTACTTC. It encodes CASRFTGETYEQYF.

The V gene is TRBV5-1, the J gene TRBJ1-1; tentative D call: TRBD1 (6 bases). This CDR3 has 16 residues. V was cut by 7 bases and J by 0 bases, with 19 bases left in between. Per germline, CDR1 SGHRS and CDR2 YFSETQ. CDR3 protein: CASGRAGVGVNTEAFF. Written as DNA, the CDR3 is TGCGCCAGCGGGAGGGCAGGGGTTGGGGTGAACACTGAAGCTTTCTTT.

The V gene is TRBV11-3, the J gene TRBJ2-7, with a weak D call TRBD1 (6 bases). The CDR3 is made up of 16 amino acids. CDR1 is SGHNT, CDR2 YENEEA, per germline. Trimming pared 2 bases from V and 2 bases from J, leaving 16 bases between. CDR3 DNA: TGTGCCAGCAGCTTAAGCTCACAGGGAGTTGCCTACGAGCAGTACTTC. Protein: CASSLSSQGVAYEQYF.

Written as DNA, the CDR3 is TGCGCCAGCAGCCGGGACACCGGATCCTATGGCTACACCTTC. This sequence encodes CASSRDTGSYGYTF. The rearrangement uses TRBV5-1 and TRBJ1-2; possible D gene TRBD1, 6 bases. Trimming removed 4 bases from V and 4 bases from J, with 14 bases in between. The germline V gene encodes CDR1 SGHRS and CDR2 YFSETQ. The CDR3 runs to 14 residues.

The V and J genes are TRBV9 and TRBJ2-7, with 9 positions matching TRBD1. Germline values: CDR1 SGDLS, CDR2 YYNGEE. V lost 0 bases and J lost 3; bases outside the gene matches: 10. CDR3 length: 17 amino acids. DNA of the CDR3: TGTGCCAGCAGCGTAGGACCGACAGGGGGGACCCTCTACGAGCAGTACTTC. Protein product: CASSVGPTGGTLYEQYF.

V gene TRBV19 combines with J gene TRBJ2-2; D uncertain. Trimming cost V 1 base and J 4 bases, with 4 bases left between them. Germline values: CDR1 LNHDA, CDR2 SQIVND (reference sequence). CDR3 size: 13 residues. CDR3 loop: CASSIASTGELFF. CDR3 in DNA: TGTGCCAGTAGTATAGCTTCCACCGGGGAGCTGTTTTTT.

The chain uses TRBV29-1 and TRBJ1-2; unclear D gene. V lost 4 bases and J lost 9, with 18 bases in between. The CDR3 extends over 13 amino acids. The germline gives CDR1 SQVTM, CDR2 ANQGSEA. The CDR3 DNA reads TGCAGCGTTGGAGGAATAGGATCCTTCAGCTACACCTTC. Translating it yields CSVGGIGSFSYTF.

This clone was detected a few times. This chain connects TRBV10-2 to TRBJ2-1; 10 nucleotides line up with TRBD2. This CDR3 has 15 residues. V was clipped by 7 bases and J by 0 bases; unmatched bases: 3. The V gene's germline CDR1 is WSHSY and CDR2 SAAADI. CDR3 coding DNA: TGCGCCAGCACCTCTAGCGGGAGCTCCTACAATGAGCAGTTCTTC. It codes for CASTSSGSSYNEQFF.

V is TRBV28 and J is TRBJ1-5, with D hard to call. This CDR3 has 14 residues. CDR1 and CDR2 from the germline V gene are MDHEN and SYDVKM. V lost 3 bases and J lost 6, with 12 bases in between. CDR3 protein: CASSLEQIGQPQHF. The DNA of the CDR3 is TGTGCCAGCAGTTTGGAACAGATCGGTCAGCCCCAGCATTTT.

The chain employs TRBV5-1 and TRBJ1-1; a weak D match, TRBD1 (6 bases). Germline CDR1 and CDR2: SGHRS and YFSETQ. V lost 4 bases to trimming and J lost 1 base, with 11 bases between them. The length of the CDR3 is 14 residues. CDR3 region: CASSTSTGNTEAFF. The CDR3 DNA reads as TGCGCCAGCAGCACCTCGACAGGGAACACTGAAGCTTTCTTT.

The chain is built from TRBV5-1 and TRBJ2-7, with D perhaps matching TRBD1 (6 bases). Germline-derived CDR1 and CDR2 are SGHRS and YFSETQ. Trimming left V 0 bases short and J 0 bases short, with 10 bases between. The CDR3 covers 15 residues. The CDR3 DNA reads TGCGCCAGCAGCTTGGTGGGACACAACTCCTACGAGCAGTACTTC. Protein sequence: CASSLVGHNSYEQYF.

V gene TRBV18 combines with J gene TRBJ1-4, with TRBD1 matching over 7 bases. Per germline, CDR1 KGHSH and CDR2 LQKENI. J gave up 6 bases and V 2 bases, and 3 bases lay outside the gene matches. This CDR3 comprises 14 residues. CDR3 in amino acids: CASSPLGTDEKLFF. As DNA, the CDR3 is TGTGCCAGCTCACCATTGGGGACAGATGAAAAACTGTTTTTT.

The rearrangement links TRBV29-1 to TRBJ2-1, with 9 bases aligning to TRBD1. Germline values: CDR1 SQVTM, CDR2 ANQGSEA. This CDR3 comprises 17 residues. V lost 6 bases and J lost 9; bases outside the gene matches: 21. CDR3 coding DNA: TGCAGCGTCGCGGCCCACCCCGGGGACAGGGATGGTGGTGAGCAGTTCTTC. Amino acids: CSVAAHPGDRDGGEQFF.

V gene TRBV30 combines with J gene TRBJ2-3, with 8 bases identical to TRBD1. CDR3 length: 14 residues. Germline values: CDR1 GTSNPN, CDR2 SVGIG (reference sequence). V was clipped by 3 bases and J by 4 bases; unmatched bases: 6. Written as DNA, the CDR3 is TGTGCCTGGAGAAAACAGGGGGTAGCAGATACGCAGTATTTT. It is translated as CAWRKQGVADTQYF.

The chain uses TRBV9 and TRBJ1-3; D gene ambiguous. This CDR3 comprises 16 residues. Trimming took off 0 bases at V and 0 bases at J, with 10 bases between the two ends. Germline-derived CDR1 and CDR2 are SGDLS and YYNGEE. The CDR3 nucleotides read TGTGCCAGCAGCGTAGTCCCTGGTAGCTCTGGAAACACCATATATTTT. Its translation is CASSVVPGSSGNTIYF.